This T cell receptor beta chain was profiled in a study of CD8 T cells in Susac syndrome. Reverse transcription of roughly 0.45 to 1 ug RNA used random hexamers. Coverage of TCR beta CDR3 amplification by immunoSEQ multiplex PCR extended to 54 Vbeta and 13 Jbeta. MiXCR, run by TCRdb on the immunoSEQ multiplex PCR reads, gives a single entry per CDR3 protein. This table has about 130,000 distinct CDR3 sequences, 85% to 95% appearing once. Study results and limitations: Susac-specific public clones numbered approximately 15 in total CD8+ repertoires (and roughly five in CD8+ TEMRA repertoires).

The germline V gene has CDR1 SQVTM and CDR2 ANQGSEA. With V trimmed by 5 bases and J by 5 bases, 14 bases remained unmatched. The CDR3 length is 18 residues. As regards this clonotype: As yet, its antigen is unknown.

This sequence joins TRBV29-1 and TRBJ2-5; TRBD2 matches at 16 bases. The sequencing input was CD8+ T cells from PBMCs. The TCR originated in a human donor with Susac syndrome. The CDR3 DNA reads as TGCAGCGTTCGCCCAACCGGGACTAGCGGGAGGGCGGGGGAGACCCAGTACTTC. Protein: CSVRPTGTSGRAGETQYF.